This T cell receptor beta chain was retrieved from a study of blood T cell repertoires in COVID-19 (dated by TCRdb to 2018 to 2020). As for the study more broadly: Samples from collaborators originated in the United States, Italy and Spain and spanned both the acute and convalescent phases of COVID-19. The material from the prospective study consisted of cDNA or gDNA derived from T cells, B-cell-depleted T cells, or PBMCs. The samples were drawn from two sources: the first 160 participants of the ongoing ImmuneRACE study, and about 1,300 subjects contributed by 6 global collaborators. A freely available public database, intended as a resource for researchers studying the immune response to SARS-CoV-2, is where the repertoires were released. The dataset comprised deeply sampled blood TCRbeta repertoires from subjects exposed to, actively infected with, or recovered from COVID-19. A de-identified subject ID, COVID-19 status, age in years and sex were almost always included in the sample metadata. Where available, HLA class I and class II types were obtained from metadata supplied by the sample provider rather than from assay-based typing.

In Seattle, one collaborating source enrolled patients while the infection was active and tracked those patients longitudinally over the course of disease. Collaborating institutions collected whole blood in K2EDTA tubes following their own protocols. Collaborator samples were shipped for TCRbeta analysis as frozen whole blood, isolated PBMCs, or DNA extracted from either sample type. Remarks on this clone: Its antigen has not been determined. No base-level quality is on record; no much larger clone is a single base apart.

The immunoSEQ Assay, a bias-controlled multiplex PCR, was used to amplify TCRbeta CDR3 regions from genomic DNA. The paper's data handling went like this. Nucleated cell counts per sample were estimated from amplification of reference gene primers within the assay. To quantify the absolute abundance of each unique TCRbeta CDR3 rearrangement, sequence reads were collapsed and filtered. For each sample, productive Simpson clonality was calculated as the square root of Simpson's diversity index over productive rearrangements. This is the immuneACCESS table as TCRdb keeps it, with only in-frame sequences that have V and J called. A part of the clones is gone; compared with another copy, unresolved V genes explain less than half, and the rest is unexplained. The V and J calls and clone size come from that table; D and trimming were worked out from the DNA. The table for this sample lists 250,000 to 300,000 clones; almost 90% of them were counted only once. The top ten constitute 10% to 12% of the sample.

Study-wide conclusions, independent of this receptor: Clinical and demographic metadata were provided uncurated, with the amount varying by source and participant.

Counted from cysteine to phenylalanine, this CDR3 has 15 amino acids. Only the CDR3 part of the read is kept: 45 bases, read in frame from the first base. V loses 4 bases at its end and J loses 1 base; junction bases beyond the gene matches: 2. For CDR1 and CDR2, the germline V gene (reference sequence) lists LNHNV and YYDKDF. This sequence originates from a woman aged 25 to 45 with COVID-19, enrolled during active disease. Recombination joined TRBV15 with TRBJ2-3; the central 10 bases match TRBD2. The sequenced sample consisted of peripheral blood. The nucleotide sequence reads TGTGCCACCAGCATTCTAGCGGGAGGCACAGATACGCAGTATTTT. Translated, it gives CATSILAGGTDTQYF.